The 6 T cell receptor beta chains reported below all come from one sample, sequenced in a study of blood T cell repertoires in COVID-19. Profiled with immunoSEQ multiplex PCR; TCRdb holds only in-frame clones, not every one. The top ten clones hold 3% to 4.5% of a sample with around 140,000 clones, approximately 80% of them seen once. Sequencing was performed on peripheral blood. The receptors were gathered from a man aged 70 or older who had recovered from COVID-19.

The V call is TRBV7-9, the J call TRBJ2-1, with D possibly matching TRBD1 (6 bases). The V gene's germline CDR1 is SEHNR and CDR2 FQNEAQ (reference sequence). The germline V and J ends were trimmed by 5 bases and 3 bases, with 17 bases remaining between them. The CDR3 consists of 16 residues. The CDR3 bases are TGTGCCAGCAGCGGATCAGGGGCCGGCTACTACAATGAGCAGTTCTTC. This codes for CASSGSGAGYYNEQFF.

With regard to this clone: This CDR3 is also generated by other DNA sequences in the sample. The chain carries TRBV7-2 and TRBJ1-2, with 9 bases that match TRBD1. There are 14 residues in the CDR3. The J segment lost 5 bases and the V segment lost 5 bases, leaving 6 bases of the junction unmatched. Germline-derived CDR1 and CDR2 are SGHTA and FQGNSA. Written as DNA, the CDR3 is TGTGCCAGCAGCCTCGACAGGGGGAATTATGGCTACACCTTC. It yields the protein CASSLDRGNYGYTF.

The genes are TRBV7-9 and TRBJ2-1; 9 nucleotides align to TRBD2. The germline gives CDR1 SEHNR, CDR2 FQNEAQ (reference sequence). The CDR3 has 15 residues. V trimming: 8 bases; J trimming: 0 bases; junction bases outside the gene matches: 5. CDR3 region: CASSLSGSSYNEQFF. The CDR3 DNA is TGTGCCAGCTCCCTTAGCGGGAGCTCCTACAATGAGCAGTTCTTC.

The V gene is TRBV29-1, the J gene TRBJ1-5, with 8 positions matching TRBD1. The V gene's germline CDR1 is SQVTM and CDR2 ANQGSEA. The CDR3 spans 14 residues. J lost 3 bases, V lost 7 bases, and 8 bases had no gene match. Written as DNA, the CDR3 is TGCAGCGCCGAGGACAGGGCTTACAATCAGCCCCAGCATTTT. Protein product: CSAEDRAYNQPQHF.

V and J are TRBV10-1 and TRBJ2-7; 10 bases fit TRBD1. The CDR3 is made up of 14 amino acids. Trimming took 4 bases from V and 2 from J; bases not matched to a gene: 2. CDR1 is WNHNN, CDR2 SYGVQD, per germline (reference sequence). CDR3 sequence reads: CASSGTGGTYEQYF. The CDR3, as DNA: TGCGCCAGCAGTGGGACAGGGGGGACCTACGAGCAGTACTTC.

The V gene is TRBV5-4, the J gene TRBJ2-5; 13 bases are shared with TRBD2. CDR1 SGHNT and CDR2 YYREEE come from the germline V gene (reference sequence). V lost 1 base, J lost 0 bases, and 6 bases stayed unmatched. The CDR3 covers 18 residues. The CDR3 sequence is CASSLPTSGRSHQETQYF. Written as DNA, the CDR3 is TGTGCCAGCAGCTTGCCGACTAGCGGGAGGTCCCACCAAGAGACCCAGTACTTC.